The clone carrying this TCR beta chain has only one observation. No antigen is known for it. Amplification of TCR beta CDR3 regions used RNA as the template. A set of HTBI primers served as the primers for a first-round RT-PCR of the TCR CDR3. TCRdb ran MiXCR on the multiplex PCR reads and lists one entry per CDR3 protein. Among 550,000 to 800,000 distinct CDR3 sequences listed, roughly 17% were seen once. The entry originates in a study of T cells in Graves' hyperthyroidism and ophthalmopathy. Study-wide findings and caveats: A model built on 13 V-J features separated ophthalmopathy from stable hyperthyroidism.

The germline V gene has CDR1 SGDLS and CDR2 YYNGEE. V lost 3 bases, J lost 1 base, and 16 bases lay in between. The CDR3 runs 17 residues. Source material: blood. V and J are TRBV9 and TRBJ1-4; D ambiguous. The receptor was derived from a man aged 45-65 years with Graves' hyperthyroidism. The CDR3 bases are TGTGCCAGCAGCGAAACGGGGTTGGCCAGAACTAATGAAAAACTGTTTTTT. It yields the protein CASSETGLARTNEKLFF.